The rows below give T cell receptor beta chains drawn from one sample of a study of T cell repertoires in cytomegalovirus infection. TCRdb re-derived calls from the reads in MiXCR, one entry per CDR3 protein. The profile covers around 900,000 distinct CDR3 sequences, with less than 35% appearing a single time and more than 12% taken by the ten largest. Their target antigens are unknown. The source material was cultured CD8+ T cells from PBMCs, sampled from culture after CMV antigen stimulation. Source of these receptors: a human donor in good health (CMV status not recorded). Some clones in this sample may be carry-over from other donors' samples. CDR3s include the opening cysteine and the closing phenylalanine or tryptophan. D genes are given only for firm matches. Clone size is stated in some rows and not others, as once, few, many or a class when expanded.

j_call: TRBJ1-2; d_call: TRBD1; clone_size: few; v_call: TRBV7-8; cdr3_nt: TGTGCCAGCAGCGGGGGGGGGACAGGGAGCGGCTACACCTTC; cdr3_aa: CASSGGGTGSGYTF
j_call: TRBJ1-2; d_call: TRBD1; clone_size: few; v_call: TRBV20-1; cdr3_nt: TGCAGTGCTAGAGAGGGACAGGGGTTCCTCTATGGCTACACCTTC; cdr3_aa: CSAREGQGFLYGYTF
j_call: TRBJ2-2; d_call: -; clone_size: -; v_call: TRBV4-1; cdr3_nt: TGCGCCAGCAGCCATCCTGTTAGTGATCCGGGGGAGCTGTTTTTT; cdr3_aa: CASSHPVSDPGELFF
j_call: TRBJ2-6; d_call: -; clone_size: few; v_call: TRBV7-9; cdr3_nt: TGTGCCAGCAGCGAGAGGTCTGGGGCCAACGTCCTGACTTTC; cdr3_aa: CASSERSGANVLTF
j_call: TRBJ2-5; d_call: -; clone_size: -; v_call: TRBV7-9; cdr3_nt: TGTGCCACCCCGGAACCCCCGGCCCTGTACTTC; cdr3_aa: CATPEPPALYF
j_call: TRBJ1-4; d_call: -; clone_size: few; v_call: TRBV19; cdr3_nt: TGTGCCAGTAATACTCTCGGGTCAACTAATGAAAAACTGTTTTTT; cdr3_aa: CASNTLGSTNEKLFF
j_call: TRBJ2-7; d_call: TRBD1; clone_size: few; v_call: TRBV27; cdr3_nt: TGTGCCAGCAGTTACCTTCCAGCAGGGGGCTACGAGCAGTACTTC; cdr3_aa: CASSYLPAGGYEQYF
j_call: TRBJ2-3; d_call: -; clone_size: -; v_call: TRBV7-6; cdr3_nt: TGTGCCAGCAGCCCCCGAGGTAGTTTCGTAGATACGCAGTATTTT; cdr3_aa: CASSPRGSFVDTQYF
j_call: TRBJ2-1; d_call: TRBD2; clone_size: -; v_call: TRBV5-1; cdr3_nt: TGCGCCAGCAGCCTCGGGACTACCCGTAACAATGAGCAGTTCTTC; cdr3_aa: CASSLGTTRNNEQFF
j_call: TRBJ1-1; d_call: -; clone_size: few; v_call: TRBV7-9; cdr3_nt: TGTGCCAGCAGCTTACCCCGGGACATAATAAACACTGAAGCTTTCTTT; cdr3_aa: CASSLPRDIINTEAFF
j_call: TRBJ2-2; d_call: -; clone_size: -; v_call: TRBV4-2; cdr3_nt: TGTGCCAGCAGCCCTGGGATGAACACCGGGGAGCTGTTTTTT; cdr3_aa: CASSPGMNTGELFF
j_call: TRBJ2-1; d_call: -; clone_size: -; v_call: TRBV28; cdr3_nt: TGTGCCAGCAGTTTCGGTCGGCAGGGCAATGAGCAGTTCTTC; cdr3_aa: CASSFGRQGNEQFF
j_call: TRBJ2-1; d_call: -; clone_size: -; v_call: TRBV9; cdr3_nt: TGTGCCAGCAGCGATAGGACTCCCGGCAATGAGCAGTTCTTC; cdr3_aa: CASSDRTPGNEQFF
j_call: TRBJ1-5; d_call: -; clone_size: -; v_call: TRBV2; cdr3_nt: TGTGCCAGCAGAGGAGGGGAAAATCAGCCCCAGCATTTT; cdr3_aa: CASRGGENQPQHF
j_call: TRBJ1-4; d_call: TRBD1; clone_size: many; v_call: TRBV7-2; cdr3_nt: TGTGCCAGCAGCCCCCGGGACAGGGGGATAGCAACTAATGAAAAACTGTTTTTT; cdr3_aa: CASSPRDRGIATNEKLFF
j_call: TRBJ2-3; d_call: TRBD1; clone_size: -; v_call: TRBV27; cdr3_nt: TGTGCCAGCGGCAGGGGGCCCACAGATACGCAGTATTTT; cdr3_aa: CASGRGPTDTQYF
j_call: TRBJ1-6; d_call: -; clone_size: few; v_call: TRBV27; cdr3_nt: TGTGCCAGCAGTTTAGTGGGGCCCGCTCTAAATTCACCCCTCCACTTT; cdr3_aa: CASSLVGPALNSPLHF
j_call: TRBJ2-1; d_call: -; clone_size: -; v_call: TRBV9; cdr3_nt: TGTGCCAGCAGCGTGCGGGGCCCCGGGAATGAGCAGTTCTTC; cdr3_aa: CASSVRGPGNEQFF
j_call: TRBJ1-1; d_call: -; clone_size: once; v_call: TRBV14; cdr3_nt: TGTGCCAGCAGCCAATTTGACAGAAACACTGAAGCTTTCTTT; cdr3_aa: CASSQFDRNTEAFF
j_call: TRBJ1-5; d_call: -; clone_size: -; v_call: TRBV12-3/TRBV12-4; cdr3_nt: TGTGCCAGCAGCTACATCCCGGGGAAAAGTCCCAATCAGCCCCAGCATTTT; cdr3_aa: CASSYIPGKSPNQPQHF
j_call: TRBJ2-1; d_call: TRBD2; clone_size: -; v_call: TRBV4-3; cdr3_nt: TGCGCCAGCAGCCAAGATCACCCTTCGGGGGGGCGTTACAATGAGCAGTTCTTC; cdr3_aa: CASSQDHPSGGRYNEQFF
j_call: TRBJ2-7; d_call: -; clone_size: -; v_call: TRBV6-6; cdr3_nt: TGTGCCAGCAGTTCCCTCGCCGGACGGGGGTACGAGCAGTACTTC; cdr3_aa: CASSSLAGRGYEQYF
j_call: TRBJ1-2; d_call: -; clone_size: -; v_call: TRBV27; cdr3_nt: TGTGCCAGCAGTGGGGGGGCAGAGGGCTATGGCTACACCTTC; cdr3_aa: CASSGGAEGYGYTF
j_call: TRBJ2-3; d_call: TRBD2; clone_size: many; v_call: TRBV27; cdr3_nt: TGTGCCAGCAGTTCTGGGACTAGCGGGGATACGCAGTATTTT; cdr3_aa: CASSSGTSGDTQYF
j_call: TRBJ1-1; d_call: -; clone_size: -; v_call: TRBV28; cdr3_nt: TGTGCCAGCAGTCCCCTTAAGGATTTGCTCACTGAAGCTTTCTTT; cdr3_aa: CASSPLKDLLTEAFF
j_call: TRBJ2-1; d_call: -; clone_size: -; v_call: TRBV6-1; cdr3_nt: TGTGCCAGCAGTACCGACAGCTCCTCCTACAATGAGCGGTTCTTC; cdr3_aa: CASSTDSSSYNERFF
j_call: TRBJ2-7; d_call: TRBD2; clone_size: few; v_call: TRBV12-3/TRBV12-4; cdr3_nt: TGTGCCAGCAGTCACCCTAGCGGGGGGGCACCAACTTACGAGCAGTACTTC; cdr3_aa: CASSHPSGGAPTYEQYF
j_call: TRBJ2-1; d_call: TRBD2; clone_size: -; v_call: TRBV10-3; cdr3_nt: TGTGCCATCAGCCTTAGCGGGGGCCCCTACAATGAGCAGTTCTTC; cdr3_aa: CAISLSGGPYNEQFF
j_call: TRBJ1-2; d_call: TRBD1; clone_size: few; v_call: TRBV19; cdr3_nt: TGTGCCAGTAGTACTCTTACAGGGGACTATGGCTACACCTTC; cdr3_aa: CASSTLTGDYGYTF
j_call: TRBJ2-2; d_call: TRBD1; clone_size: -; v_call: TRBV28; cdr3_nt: TGTGCCAGCATCCAACCGGGACAGGGCTTAGCCGGGGAGCTGTTTTTT; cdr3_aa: CASIQPGQGLAGELFF
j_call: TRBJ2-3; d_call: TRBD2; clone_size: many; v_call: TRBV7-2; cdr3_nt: TGTGCCAGCAGCTTAAAGGGGACTAGCGGGGGGCTCGCGGATACGCAGTATTTT; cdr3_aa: CASSLKGTSGGLADTQYF
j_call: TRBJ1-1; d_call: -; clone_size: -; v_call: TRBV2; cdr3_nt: TGTGCCAGCTCCCGCGGGGGGCGAGGTGAAGCTTTCTTT; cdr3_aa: CASSRGGRGEAFF
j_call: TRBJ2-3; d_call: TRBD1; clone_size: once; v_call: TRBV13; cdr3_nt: TGTGCCAGCAGCTTTAGCCGACAGGGGGTGAAAGATACGCAGTATTTT; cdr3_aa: CASSFSRQGVKDTQYF
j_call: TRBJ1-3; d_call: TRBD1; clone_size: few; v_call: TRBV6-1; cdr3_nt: TGTGCCAGCAGTGAACGGGTAACCAGGGGGTACTCCTCTGGAAACACCATATATTTT; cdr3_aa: CASSERVTRGYSSGNTIYF
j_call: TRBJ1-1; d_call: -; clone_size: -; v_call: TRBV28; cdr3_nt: TGTGCCAGCAGCCGAACCTGGGACATTCATGGGGAAGCTTTCTTT; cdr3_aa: CASSRTWDIHGEAFF
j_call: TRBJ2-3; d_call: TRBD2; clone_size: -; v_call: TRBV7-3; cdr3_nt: TGTGCCAGCAGTGCCCGGTCGGGAGGGAGACAGTATTTT; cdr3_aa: CASSARSGGRQYF